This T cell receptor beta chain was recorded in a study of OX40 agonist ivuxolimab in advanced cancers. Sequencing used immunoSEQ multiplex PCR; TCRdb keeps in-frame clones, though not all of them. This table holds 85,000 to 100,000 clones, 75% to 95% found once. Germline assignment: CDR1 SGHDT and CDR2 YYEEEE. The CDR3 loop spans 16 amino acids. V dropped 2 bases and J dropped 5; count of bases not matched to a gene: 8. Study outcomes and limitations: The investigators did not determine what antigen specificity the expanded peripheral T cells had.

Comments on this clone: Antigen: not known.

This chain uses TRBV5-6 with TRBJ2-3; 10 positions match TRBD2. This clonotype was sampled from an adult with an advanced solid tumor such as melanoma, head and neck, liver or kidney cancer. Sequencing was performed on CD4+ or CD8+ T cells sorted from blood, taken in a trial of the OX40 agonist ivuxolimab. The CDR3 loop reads CASSLSAGGGKDTQYF. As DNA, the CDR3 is TGTGCCAGCAGCTTATCAGCGGGAGGGGGGAAAGATACGCAGTATTTT.